This T cell receptor (beta chain) came from a study of blood T cell repertoires in COVID-19. TCRdb's table, derived via immunoSEQ multiplex PCR, lists solely in-frame clones and lacks some. This repertoire shows 120,000 or so clones, 80% to 90% found once; its top ten account for 5.9%. The CDR3 consists of 14 residues. The V and J ends lost 8 bases and 0 bases respectively, with 8 bases between them. From germline, CDR1 is SGHTA and CDR2 FQGNSA. What was sequenced was peripheral blood. The sequence derives from a man at least 80 years old with active or convalescent COVID-19. V gene TRBV7-2 combines with J gene TRBJ1-6, with D unresolved. The CDR3 bases are TGTGCCAGCGGTATCAGCTCCTATAATTCACCCCTCCACTTT. It codes for CASGISSYNSPLHF.